The 14 T cell receptor beta chains below all came from one sample that was sequenced in a study of shared clonotypes between healthy human individuals. Sequenced by immunoSEQ multiplex PCR; TCRdb stores in-frame clones only, minus some. The sample includes around 600,000 clones, roughly 95% seen only once; the top ten take around 0.11%. It was CD45RO-negative cells, positively selected for CCR7, that made up naive CD8 cells, with terminally differentiated effector memory CD45RA+ cells excluded. The sample comprised naive CD8+ T cells sorted from blood. These receptors originate from a woman aged 25-40 years in good health.

V gene TRBV28 combines with J gene TRBJ2-7; possibly TRBD2 for D (5 bases). V lost 3 bases and J lost 7, with 10 bases in between. Looked up from germline, CDR1 is MDHEN and CDR2 is SYDVKM. The CDR3 consists of 12 residues. As DNA, the CDR3 is TGTGCCAGCAGTTTTGGACTTGGGGAGCAGTACTTC. This translates into CASSFGLGEQYF.

The chain recombines TRBV7-8 with TRBJ1-2; D remains unclear. CDR3 size: 14 residues. The V end lost 1 base, the J end lost 8 bases, and 14 bases lay between the germline ends. Germline values: CDR1 SGHVS, CDR2 FQNEAQ. The CDR3 region has the DNA TGTGCCAGCAGCTTAGGAACTTTCCCCCAGGGCTACACCTTC. Amino acid sequence: CASSLGTFPQGYTF.

The chain couples TRBV19 to TRBJ2-7; 7 nucleotides align to TRBD2. Trimming at V came to 9 bases and at J to 0 bases, leaving 8 bases not matched to a gene. CDR1 is LNHDA, CDR2 SQIVND, per germline (reference sequence). The CDR3 has 14 amino acids. This CDR3 is CASAIAGVSYEQYF. DNA for the CDR3: TGTGCCAGCGCTATAGCGGGTGTCTCCTACGAGCAGTACTTC. The full variable domain, completed using reference TRBV19 and TRBJ2-7, is DGGITQSPKYLFRKEGQNVTLSCEQNLNHDAMYWYRQDPGQGLRLIYYSQIVNDFQKGDIAEGYSVSREKKESFPLTVTSAQKNPTAFYLCASAIAGVSYEQYFGPGTRLTVT.

V and J are TRBV6-1 and TRBJ2-7, with 7 bases fitting TRBD1. The CDR3 contains 12 residues. The V gene end was trimmed by 4 bases and the J gene end by 6 bases; junction bases not matched to a gene: 3. Germline CDR1 MNHNS, CDR2 SASEGT. CDR3 nucleotide sequence: TGTGCCAGCAGTGCCACAGGGGTCGAGCAGTACTTC. Its translation: CASSATGVEQYF.

The rearrangement joins TRBV15 to TRBJ2-1; perhaps TRBD1 as D (6 bases). V shed 2 bases and J shed 4 bases, with 15 bases lying between them. Germline V CDR1 and CDR2: LNHNV, YYDKDF (reference sequence). This CDR3 comprises 16 residues. The CDR3 DNA is TGTGCCACCAGCAGACTCGGGGTGAGGGGGTACAATGAGCAGTTCTTC. Amino acid sequence: CATSRLGVRGYNEQFF.

The chain carries TRBV5-8 and TRBJ2-7; D unresolved. The CDR3 has 14 amino acids. The germline gives CDR1 SGHTS, CDR2 YDEGEE. The germline V and J ends were trimmed by 1 base and 1 base, with 9 bases remaining between them. CDR3 nucleotides: TGTGCCAGCAGCTTGCAGTTCGATTCCTACGAGCAGTACTTC. Its protein is CASSLQFDSYEQYF.

The V call is TRBV11-3, the J call TRBJ2-3; 8 positions match TRBD2. The CDR3 spans 17 residues. From germline, CDR1 is SGHNT and CDR2 YENEEA. V was pared by 2 bases and J by 2 bases, with 9 bases of the junction left unmatched. CDR3 coding DNA: TGTGCCAGCAGCTTATTGACACTAGCGGATACCACAGATACGCAGTATTTT. It yields the protein CASSLLTLADTTDTQYF.

The chain couples TRBV10-3 to TRBJ2-1; D is uncertain. The ends were cut back, 2 bases at V and 5 bases at J, with 13 bases in the middle. The germline V gene encodes CDR1 ENHRY and CDR2 SYGVKD. The CDR3 is 15 residues long. The CDR3 sequence is CAISEPLQLNNEQFF. DNA of the CDR3: TGTGCCATCAGTGAGCCCCTTCAATTGAACAATGAGCAGTTCTTC.

The chain uses TRBV5-6 and TRBJ2-5; TRBD2 aligns across 9 bases. The germline V gene has CDR1 SGHDT and CDR2 YYEEEE. The length of the CDR3 is 16 residues. Trimming took 2 bases from V and 2 from J; bases not matched to a gene: 7. CDR3 protein: CASSLWLAGLQETQYF. The DNA of the CDR3 is TGTGCCAGCAGCTTATGGCTAGCGGGATTACAAGAGACCCAGTACTTC. Supplemented by reference TRBV5-6 and TRBJ2-5, the full variable domain reads DAGVTQSPTHLIKTRGQQVTLRCSPKSGHDTVSWYQQALGQGPQFIFQYYEEEERQRGNFPDRFSGHQFPNYSSELNVNALLLGDSALYLCASSLWLAGLQETQYFGPGTRLLVL.

The CDR3 region is CASSEFNTGELFF. The CDR3 DNA reads TGCGCCAGCAGTGAGTTTAACACCGGGGAGCTGTTTTTT. The genes are TRBV10-2 and TRBJ2-2; D unresolved. Germline values: CDR1 WSHSY, CDR2 SAAADI. Trimming took 1 base from V and 2 from J, leaving 2 bases between them. The CDR3 runs to 13 residues.

The gene calls are TRBV27 and TRBJ1-5; 7 bases match TRBD1. V gave up 5 bases and J gave up 8 bases; unmatched junction bases: 9. CDR1 is MNHEY and CDR2 is SMNVEV in the germline V gene (reference sequence). There are 14 residues in the CDR3. CDR3 sequence: CASSELQGLEPQHF. The CDR3 nucleotides read TGTGCCAGCAGTGAACTACAGGGGCTGGAGCCCCAGCATTTT.

This sequence joins TRBV2 and TRBJ2-2; 7 positions agree with TRBD2. V shed 7 bases and J 8 bases; nucleotides not matched to a gene: 13. CDR3 size: 15 residues. Germline assignment: CDR1 SNHLY and CDR2 FYNNEI. CDR3 amino acids: CASNADGRSLGELFF. Here the CDR3 DNA reads TGTGCCAGCAATGCGGACGGGAGGTCATTGGGGGAGCTGTTTTTT.

The rearrangement joins TRBV29-1 to TRBJ2-7, with 7 bases identical to TRBD1. CDR1 SQVTM and CDR2 ANQGSEA come from the germline V gene. V lost 6 bases, J lost 0 bases, and 11 bases stayed unmatched. CDR3 length equals 15 residues. In DNA, the CDR3 is TGCAGCGTCGAACTGACAGGGAAAAGCTCCTACGAGCAGTACTTC. This translates into CSVELTGKSSYEQYF.

This clone was observed a single time. The sample contains more than one DNA sequence encoding this CDR3. The chain uses TRBV27 and TRBJ2-7; TRBD1 agrees at 9 bases. The CDR3 loop spans 16 amino acids. Per the germline V gene, CDR1 is MNHEY and CDR2 is SMNVEV (reference sequence). Trimming at V came to 5 bases and at J to 3 bases, leaving 11 bases not matched to a gene. The CDR3 nucleotides are TGTGCCAGCAGTCCCGGACCGGGACAGGGTTACTACGAGCAGTACTTC. This translates into CASSPGPGQGYYEQYF.